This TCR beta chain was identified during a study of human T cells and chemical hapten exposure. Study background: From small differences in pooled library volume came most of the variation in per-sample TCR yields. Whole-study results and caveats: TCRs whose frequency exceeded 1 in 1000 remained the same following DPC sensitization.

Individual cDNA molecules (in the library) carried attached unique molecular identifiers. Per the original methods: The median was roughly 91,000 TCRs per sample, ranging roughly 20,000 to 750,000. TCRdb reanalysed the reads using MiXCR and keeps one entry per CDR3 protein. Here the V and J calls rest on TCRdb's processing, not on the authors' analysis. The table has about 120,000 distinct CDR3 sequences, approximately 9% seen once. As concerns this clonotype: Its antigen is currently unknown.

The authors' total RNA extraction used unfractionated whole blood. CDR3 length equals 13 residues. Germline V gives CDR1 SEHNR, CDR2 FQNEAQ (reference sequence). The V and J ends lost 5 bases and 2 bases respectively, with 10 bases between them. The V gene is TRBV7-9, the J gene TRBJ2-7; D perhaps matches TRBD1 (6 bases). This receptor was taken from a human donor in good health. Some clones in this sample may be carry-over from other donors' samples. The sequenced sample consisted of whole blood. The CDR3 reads CASSQSGAYEQYF. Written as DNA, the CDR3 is TGTGCCAGCAGCCAGTCAGGGGCCTACGAGCAGTACTTC.